Ten or more counts support the clone carrying this TCR beta chain. Its specificity is not known. The data originate from a study of neurological immune-mediated disorders. Overall study findings and caveats: None of the CDR3 amino acid sequences of expanded clones were shared across subjects, and this suggested private repertoires in all groups. The greatest degree of TCR clonal expansion was observed in HTLV-1-associated myelopathy, with the lowest in multiple sclerosis, below that of healthy controls.

Noted time point: longitudinal time-point 3. The germline CDR1 and CDR2 sequences are DFQATT and SNEGSKA (reference sequence). The CDR3 covers 14 residues. Trimming cost V 3 bases and J 2 bases; bases outside gene matches: 5. The team produced cDNA through 5'RACE using 10-nucleotide random UMIs. TCRdb used MiXCR to reprocess the 5' RACE reads, holding one entry per CDR3 protein. The data hold roughly 49,000 distinct CDR3 sequences, with roughly an eighth observed a single time. Sequencing was carried out using PBMCs. This chain links TRBV20-1 with TRBJ2-7; 9 bases fit TRBD2. The TCR comes from a male donor with HTLV-1-associated myelopathy (HAM/TSP). CDR3 DNA: TGCAGTGCTAGTAAAGCGGGGGGCGCCTACGAGCAGTACTTC. Translation gives CSASKAGGAYEQYF.